The 20 T cell receptor beta chains given below trace back to one sample, sequenced in a study of blood T cell repertoires in COVID-19. Clones were sequenced by immunoSEQ multiplex PCR, and TCRdb holds only the in-frame ones, with some missing. The sample has 64,000 or so clones, around four fifths seen once. Source material: peripheral blood. These receptors originate from a man older than 75 with acute or convalescent COVID-19.

The chain uses TRBV5-1 and TRBJ1-2; D ambiguous. This CDR3 region has 15 residues. With 5 bases removed from V and 3 bases from J, the gap between germline ends came to 17 bases. From germline, CDR1 is SGHRS and CDR2 YFSETQ. The CDR3 spells CASRREDLGDYGYTF. The CDR3 DNA reads as TGCGCCAGCAGACGTGAAGATCTTGGAGACTATGGCTACACCTTC.

The table lists this clone with a count of one. The chain is built from TRBV5-1 and TRBJ2-3; TRBD2 matches 8 bases. Germline V lookup: CDR1 SGHRS, CDR2 YFSETQ. V was pared by 4 bases and J by 3 bases, with 10 bases of the junction left unmatched. CDR3 length: 16 residues. CDR3 region: CASSAIWKRGTDTQYF. CDR3 nucleotide sequence: TGCGCCAGCAGCGCGATCTGGAAGCGGGGGACAGATACGCAGTATTTT.

This clone was counted only a few times. The chain carries TRBV5-1 and TRBJ2-3; D unresolved. The ends were cut back, 4 bases at V and 0 bases at J, with 27 bases in the middle. CDR3 length: 20 amino acids. The V gene's germline CDR1 is SGHRS and CDR2 YFSETQ. The CDR3 DNA reads TGCGCCAGCAGCCCTCGTGGGTCGCTTACTGGGCAAACTAGCACAGATACGCAGTATTTT. It yields the protein CASSPRGSLTGQTSTDTQYF.

This clone occurred once. This chain uses TRBV7-2 with TRBJ2-5, with 7 bases identical to TRBD2. In germline, CDR1 is SGHTA, CDR2 FQGNSA. The CDR3 has 15 amino acids. The V gene end was trimmed by 1 base and the J gene end by 4 bases; junction bases not matched to a gene: 6. The CDR3 nucleotides are TGTGCCAGCAGCTTAGGCGGGGGTCGGGGAGAGACCCAGTACTTC. Residues: CASSLGGGRGETQYF.

The chain employs TRBV30 and TRBJ1-2, with a tentative D call TRBD1 (5 bases). Trimming cost V 1 base and J 1 base, with 13 bases left between them. Per the germline V gene, CDR1 is GTSNPN and CDR2 is SVGIG (reference sequence). This CDR3 is 15 amino acids long. The CDR3 spells CAWSGGPTVNYGYTF. Written as DNA, the CDR3 is TGTGCCTGGAGTGGAGGCCCGACAGTTAACTATGGCTACACCTTC.

This clone has more than one count but fewer than ten. CDR3 sequence: CASSLGSGRRELFF. The CDR3 nucleotides are TGTGCCAGCAGCTTAGGTAGCGGGAGACGGGAGCTGTTTTTT. The chain links TRBV11-2 to TRBJ2-2; 9 nucleotides agree with TRBD2. CDR3 length: 14 residues. Germline loops: CDR1 SGHAT, CDR2 FQNNGV. The V gene end was trimmed by 1 base and the J gene end by 9 bases; junction bases not matched to a gene: 3.

This chain links TRBV3-1 (or the pseudogene TRBV3-2) with TRBJ1-2; 9 nucleotides line up with TRBD1. Germline V CDR1 and CDR2: LGHDT, YNNKEL (reference sequence). The V gene end was trimmed by 4 bases and the J gene end by 6 bases; junction bases not matched to a gene: 3. The CDR3 contains 13 residues. The DNA of the CDR3 is TGTGCCAGCAGCCCGACAGGGGGAAATGGCTACACCTTC. It translates to CASSPTGGNGYTF.

The rearrangement links TRBV11-3 to TRBJ2-1; 8 nucleotides agree with TRBD2. This CDR3 is built from 16 residues. Trimming at V came to 7 bases and at J to 0 bases, leaving 8 bases not matched to a gene. Looked up from germline, CDR1 is SGHNT and CDR2 is YENEEA. This chain's CDR3 is CASKLSGGRSYNEQFF. Here the CDR3 DNA reads TGTGCCAGCAAACTTTCGGGAGGGCGCTCCTACAATGAGCAGTTCTTC.

This chain uses TRBV5-1 with TRBJ1-2, with a possible D match to TRBD1 (5 bases). Germline CDR1 SGHRS, CDR2 YFSETQ. The CDR3 extends over 15 amino acids. Deletions cut 0 bases from V and 7 bases from J, with 16 bases between. CDR3 sequence (DNA): TGCGCCAGCAGCTTGGCCCGCACAGGAGAGAGTGGCTACACCTTC. Protein: CASSLARTGESGYTF. The entire variable domain, with the rest obtained from reference TRBV5-1 and TRBJ1-2, is as follows: KAGVTQTPRYLIKTRGQQVTLSCSPISGHRSVSWYQQTPGQGLQFLFEYFSETQRNKGNFPGRFSGRQFSNSRSEMNVSTLELGDSALYLCASSLARTGESGYTFGSGTRLTVV.

J is TRBJ1-2 and V is TRBV6-1; D is unclear. The V gene lost 0 bases and the J gene lost 8 bases, with 13 bases spanning the gap. Germline V gene lookup returns CDR1 MNHNS and CDR2 SASEGT. CDR3 length equals 14 residues. The CDR3 DNA reads as TGTGCCAGCAGTGAAGCGCAAAAGTCGGTCGGCTACACCTTC. Its translation: CASSEAQKSVGYTF.

This chain joins TRBV7-3 and TRBJ2-5; TRBD2 aligns across 11 bases. V shed 3 bases, J shed 4 bases, and the junction held 4 bases outside the gene matches. CDR3 length: 15 residues. CDR1 is SGHTA, CDR2 FQGTGA, per germline. The CDR3 region is CASSFSGRAGETQYF. The CDR3, as DNA: TGTGCCAGCAGCTTTAGCGGGAGGGCGGGAGAGACCCAGTACTTC.

V usage is TRBV4-1 and J usage is TRBJ2-5, with 7 nucleotides matching TRBD1. The CDR3 sequence is 16 residues long. From germline, CDR1 is MGHRA and CDR2 YSYEKL. V lost 3 bases and J lost 7; bases outside the gene matches: 14. CDR3 coding DNA: TGCGCCAGCAGCCACCCGGTGGGACAGACAAAGTGGACCCAGTACTTC. It translates to CASSHPVGQTKWTQYF.

The rearrangement links TRBV27 to TRBJ1-1; D is unresolved. Germline V gene lookup returns CDR1 MNHEY and CDR2 SMNVEV (reference sequence). This CDR3 comprises 14 residues. Trimming stripped 6 bases from V and 5 bases from J, with 16 bases between. The CDR3 bases are TGTGCCAGCAGCGCCTCTAGAGGGAGGACTGAAGCTTTCTTT. This codes for CASSASRGRTEAFF.

The chain joins TRBV12-5 to TRBJ1-1; tentatively, D is TRBD1 (6 bases). Germline V gene sequence: CDR1 LGHNT, CDR2 FRNRAP. The CDR3 length is 14 residues. Trimming took off 6 bases at V and 0 bases at J, with 11 bases between the two ends. Written as DNA, the CDR3 is TGTGCTAGTGGGGGGGCGCCAATGAACACTGAAGCTTTCTTT. This encodes CASGGAPMNTEAFF.

The chain links TRBV12-3 or TRBV12-4 to TRBJ2-7, with a weak D call TRBD2 (6 bases). Between the trimmed V and J ends, which lost 5 bases and 2 bases, there was a span of 10 bases. The CDR3 runs 13 residues. This CDR3 is CASSPGLAYEQYF. In nucleotides, the CDR3 is TGTGCCAGCAGTCCGGGACTGGCCTACGAGCAGTACTTC.

Within the sample, this clone is medium-sized (0.01 to 0.1%). This chain links TRBV30 with TRBJ2-2; 7 bases fit TRBD2. V shed 2 bases, J shed 1 base, and the junction held 10 bases outside the gene matches. Germline CDR1 GTSNPN, CDR2 SVGIG (reference sequence). The CDR3 runs to 17 residues. The CDR3 bases are TGTGCCTGGAGTCAACTAGCGCCACCGAAGAACACCGGGGAGCTGTTTTTT. Its translation: CAWSQLAPPKNTGELFF.

This clone was seen more than once but under ten times. J is TRBJ1-6 and V is TRBV3-1 (or the pseudogene TRBV3-2), with TRBD1 as a possible D gene (5 bases). CDR3 length: 14 residues. From germline, CDR1 is LGHDT and CDR2 YNNKEL (reference sequence). Trimming removed 3 bases from V and 2 bases from J, with 5 bases in between. This CDR3 reads CASSHRAYNSPLHF. The CDR3 DNA reads as TGTGCCAGCAGCCACAGGGCCTATAATTCACCCCTCCACTTT.

V usage is TRBV5-1 and J usage is TRBJ2-3; 14 positions agree with TRBD2. Germline CDR1 SGHRS, CDR2 YFSETQ. The J segment lost 3 bases and the V segment lost 4 bases, leaving 10 bases of the junction unmatched. There are 18 residues in the CDR3. CDR3 in amino acids: CASSTGTSGGRLTDTQYF. The CDR3 nucleotides read TGCGCCAGCAGCACCGGGACTAGCGGGGGCCGTCTGACAGATACGCAGTATTTT. Filled out from reference TRBV5-1 and TRBJ2-3, the complete variable domain reads KAGVTQTPRYLIKTRGQQVTLSCSPISGHRSVSWYQQTPGQGLQFLFEYFSETQRNKGNFPGRFSGRQFSNSRSEMNVSTLELGDSALYLCASSTGTSGGRLTDTQYFGPGTRLTVL.

The chain uses TRBV10-3 and TRBJ2-1, with 10 bases that match TRBD2. Germline V gene lookup returns CDR1 ENHRY and CDR2 SYGVKD. The CDR3 is 14 residues long. V shed 6 bases, J shed 7 bases, and the junction held 6 bases outside the gene matches. Here the CDR3 reads CAIRGAGGLNEQFF. The CDR3 coding sequence is TGTGCCATCAGGGGAGCGGGAGGGCTGAATGAGCAGTTCTTC.

J is TRBJ2-6 and V is TRBV5-5; maybe TRBD2 (6 bases). The germline V gene has CDR1 SGHKS and CDR2 YYEKEE (reference sequence). This CDR3 has 17 residues. V was cut by 0 bases and J by 1 base, with 11 bases left in between. The CDR3 sequence: CASSLATGTSGANVLTF. The CDR3 DNA is TGTGCCAGCAGCTTGGCGACCGGGACTTCTGGGGCCAACGTCCTGACTTTC. The whole variable domain, remainder taken from reference TRBV5-5 and TRBJ2-6, is DAGVTQSPTHLIKTRGQQVTLRCSPISGHKSVSWYQQVLGQGPQFIFQYYEKEERGRGNFPDRFSARQFPNYSSELNVNALLLGDSALYLCASSLATGTSGANVLTFGAGSRLTVL.